Presented here are 16 T cell receptor beta chains from one specimen sequenced in a study of OX40 agonist ivuxolimab in advanced cancers. Produced via immunoSEQ multiplex PCR; TCRdb's table is partial and in-frame only. This table holds approximately 49,000 clones, approximately 79% found once. Sequencing used CD4+ or CD8+ T cells sorted from blood, obtained in a trial of the OX40 agonist ivuxolimab. The receptor source for this set is an adult with an advanced solid tumor such as melanoma, head and neck, liver or kidney cancer.

CDR3 sequence reads: CASSPGSMNTEAFF. The CDR3 DNA sequence: TGCGCCAGCAGCCCCGGGTCAATGAACACTGAAGCTTTCTTT. This chain links TRBV5-1 with TRBJ1-1; D uncertain. Germline V gene lookup returns CDR1 SGHRS and CDR2 YFSETQ. The CDR3 extends over 14 amino acids. Trimming took 4 bases from V and 0 from J, leaving 10 bases between them.

The chain recombines TRBV15 with TRBJ2-3; D is possibly TRBD2 (5 bases). The CDR3 totals 15 residues. Germline V gene data show CDR1 as LNHNV and CDR2 as YYDKDF (reference sequence). The V and J ends lost 1 base and 4 bases respectively, with 12 bases between them. As DNA, the CDR3 is TGTGCCACCAGCAGAGGTAGACGGGGTTCAGATACGCAGTATTTT. Its translation is CATSRGRRGSDTQYF.

The rearrangement uses TRBV9 and TRBJ2-5; D gene unclear. This CDR3 is built from 11 residues. Germline CDR1 and CDR2: SGDLS and YYNGEE. Trimming stripped 3 bases from V and 8 bases from J, with 8 bases between. The CDR3 sequence: CASSASGTQYF. CDR3 DNA sequence: TGTGCCAGCAGCGCCAGTGGCACCCAGTACTTC.

The chain recombines TRBV9 with TRBJ1-4; tentatively, D is TRBD1 (5 bases). Germline V CDR1 and CDR2: SGDLS, YYNGEE. The CDR3 spans 15 residues. The V end lost 0 bases, the J end lost 7 bases, and 13 bases lay between the germline ends. CDR3 region: CASSVGVAGSEKLFF. The CDR3 bases are TGTGCCAGCAGCGTAGGTGTGGCAGGGAGTGAAAAACTGTTTTTT. Supplemented by reference TRBV9 and TRBJ1-4, the full variable domain reads DSGVTQTPKHLITATGQRVTLRCSPRSGDLSVYWYQQSLDQGLQFLIQYYNGEERAKGNILERFSAQQFPDLHSELNLSSLELGDSALYFCASSVGVAGSEKLFFGSGTQLSVL.

The gene calls are TRBV10-3 and TRBJ2-7; 8 bases are shared with TRBD2. With 4 bases clipped from V and 5 bases from J, the junction kept 7 bases outside the gene matches. The CDR3 has 14 amino acids. Germline V CDR1 and CDR2: ENHRY, SYGVKD. The CDR3 reads CAISAPREVDEQYF. The CDR3 region has the DNA TGTGCCATCAGTGCCCCGCGGGAGGTGGACGAGCAGTACTTC.

The chain combines TRBV7-9 with TRBJ1-4; no clear D. CDR1 is SEHNR and CDR2 is FQNEAQ in the germline V gene (reference sequence). V was cut by 5 bases and J by 11 bases, with 18 bases left in between. This CDR3 is 14 amino acids long. The CDR3 region is CASSQAAQQGKLFF. Here the CDR3 DNA reads TGTGCCAGCAGCCAGGCCGCTCAGCAAGGGAAACTGTTTTTT.

By frequency in the sample, this clone is medium-sized (0.01 to 0.1%). The chain is built from TRBV19 and TRBJ2-5, with D tentatively TRBD1 (5 bases). Germline V lookup: CDR1 LNHDA, CDR2 SQIVND (reference sequence). The CDR3 spans 13 residues. V lost 1 base, J lost 3 bases, and 6 bases lay in between. CDR3 loop: CASSIAREETQYF. CDR3 bases: TGTGCCAGTAGTATAGCCAGGGAAGAGACCCAGTACTTC.

In its sample, this clone was seen once. The chain has TRBV5-1 and TRBJ2-5; D may be TRBD2 (5 bases). Trimming pared 0 bases from V and 5 bases from J, leaving 8 bases between. Germline V gene sequence: CDR1 SGHRS, CDR2 YFSETQ. The length of the CDR3 is 13 residues. CDR3 in DNA: TGCGCCAGCAGCTTGGTTCCGGGGGAGACCCAGTACTTC. Protein: CASSLVPGETQYF.

The J gene is TRBJ1-2, the V gene TRBV7-2; D is possibly TRBD1 (6 bases). This CDR3 is built from 13 residues. Germline V gene sequence: CDR1 SGHTA, CDR2 FQGNSA. V was shortened by 5 bases and J by 4 bases, with 11 bases between the two germline ends. The CDR3 bases are TGTGCCAGCAGCGAGGGGGGATCCTATGGCTACACCTTC. As protein: CASSEGGSYGYTF.

This clone was found once. The J gene is TRBJ2-7, the V gene TRBV28; possible D gene TRBD1, 7 bases. V lost 3 bases and J 3 bases, leaving 12 bases between the germline ends. This CDR3 contains 14 residues. Germline V CDR1 and CDR2: MDHEN, SYDVKM. The CDR3 coding sequence is TGTGCCAGCAGTTTGGCGGGACAGATCTACGAGCAGTACTTC. It codes for CASSLAGQIYEQYF.

This chain connects TRBV10-3 to TRBJ2-1, with 10 bases matching TRBD2. The germline V gene has CDR1 ENHRY and CDR2 SYGVKD. The CDR3 length is 14 residues. Trimming took 6 bases from V and 7 from J; bases not matched to a gene: 6. The CDR3 DNA sequence: TGTGCCATCAGGCCTAGCGGGAGTGGAAATGAGCAGTTCTTC. It translates to CAIRPSGSGNEQFF.

The chain is built from TRBV20-1 and TRBJ2-3; unclear D gene. The germline V gene encodes CDR1 DFQATT and CDR2 SNEGSKA (reference sequence). The CDR3 is made up of 11 amino acids. V lost 1 base and J lost 6, with 5 bases in between. The CDR3 sequence is CSARVADTQYF. Written as DNA, the CDR3 is TGCAGTGCTAGAGTGGCCGATACGCAGTATTTT.

The V and J genes are TRBV19 and TRBJ2-6; D is undetermined. Germline V gene sequence: CDR1 LNHDA, CDR2 SQIVND (reference sequence). V was cut by 7 bases and J by 0 bases, with 7 bases left in between. This CDR3 contains 14 residues. The CDR3 DNA sequence: TGTGCCAGTATAGGTTTCTCTGGGGCCAACGTCCTGACTTTC. Translating gives CASIGFSGANVLTF.

Written as DNA, the CDR3 is TGTGCCTTAAATTCGGGGGTGGGCTACACCTTC. Amino acid sequence: CALNSGVGYTF. This sequence joins TRBV28 and TRBJ1-2; D possibly corresponds to TRBD1 (5 bases). Trimming took off 11 bases at V and 8 bases at J, with 15 bases between the two ends. The CDR3 is 11 amino acids. Germline V gives CDR1 MDHEN, CDR2 SYDVKM.

The CDR3 sequence: CASSQTGQGSYEQYF. The CDR3, as DNA: TGTGCCAGCAGCCAGACGGGACAGGGATCCTACGAGCAGTACTTC. This chain joins TRBV7-2 and TRBJ2-7; TRBD1 matches at 9 bases. The CDR3 totals 15 residues. Unmatched junction bases numbered 6, after V lost 5 bases and J lost 1 base. Germline loops: CDR1 SGHTA, CDR2 FQGNSA.

V is TRBV7-2 and J is TRBJ1-5; 10 bases line up with TRBD1. The junction had 8 bases not matched to a gene; V was cut back by 3 bases and J by 3 bases. Germline CDR1 is SGHTA and CDR2 is FQGNSA. This CDR3 is 17 amino acids long. CDR3 sequence: CASSFGRQGAFNQPQHF. For the CDR3, the DNA is TGTGCCAGCAGCTTTGGGAGACAGGGGGCTTTCAATCAGCCCCAGCATTTT.